This paragraph covers one T cell receptor beta chain sequence. Per the germline V gene, CDR1 is LGHDT and CDR2 is YNNKEL (reference sequence). V shed 5 bases and J 6 bases; nucleotides not matched to a gene: 10. The CDR3 covers 14 residues. The data were taken from a study of blood T cell repertoires in COVID-19. Study details: Material from acute and convalescent COVID-19 was sourced from the United States, Italy and Spain. From T cells, B-cell-depleted T cells, or PBMCs came the material, which was cDNA or gDNA.

Seattle patient enrollment occurred during active infection, with longitudinal follow-up thereafter. Per the study methods: Amplification of reference gene primers was used by the study to estimate nucleated cell counts. Some clones are missing from TCRdb's copy, which holds only in-frame ones; the method was immunoSEQ multiplex PCR. The DNA gave D and trimming, while V, J and clone size come from that table. The sample contains about 88,000 clones, about 90% of which appear only once. The rearrangement links TRBV3-1 (or the pseudogene TRBV3-2) to TRBJ2-7, with TRBD1 identical over 7 bases. The clonotype was recovered from a man between 18 and 29 years old with COVID-19, enrolled during active disease. Material: peripheral blood. Here the CDR3 reads CASSSRTGTPEQYF. The CDR3, as DNA: TGTGCCAGCAGCTCCCGGACAGGTACCCCCGAGCAGTACTTC.